Listed here are 21 T cell receptor beta chains from one sample, sequenced in a study of technical replicates of blood from several donors. Generated by immunoSEQ multiplex PCR, the TCRdb table keeps only in-frame clones and is missing some. The sample has 84,000 or so clones, over 90% seen once. The sequenced material came from T cells isolated from PBMCs. The receptors derive from a human donor in good health.

The V gene is TRBV29-1, the J gene TRBJ1-1, with D possibly being TRBD1 (5 bases). The CDR3 extends over 14 amino acids. V lost 4 bases and J lost 3, with 15 bases in between. The germline V gene has CDR1 SQVTM and CDR2 ANQGSEA. CDR3 region: CSVGGGVGHTEAFF. CDR3 in DNA: TGCAGCGTTGGGGGAGGGGTGGGTCACACTGAAGCTTTCTTT.

This chain connects TRBV19 to TRBJ2-7; the match to TRBD2 covers 14 bases. After removal of 5 bases from V and 2 bases from J, the junction contained 14 bases not matched to a gene. The length of the CDR3 is 19 residues. Germline-derived CDR1 and CDR2 are LNHDA and SQIVND (reference sequence). The CDR3 spells CASSPRTRMGLAGAYEQYF. CDR3 nucleotides: TGTGCCAGTAGTCCAAGGACAAGGATGGGACTAGCGGGAGCCTACGAGCAGTACTTC.

The chain couples TRBV6-1 to TRBJ2-3; a possible D gene is TRBD1 (6 bases). CDR3 length: 14 amino acids. The V gene lost 0 bases and the J gene lost 6 bases, with 10 bases spanning the gap. Germline V CDR1 and CDR2: MNHNS, SASEGT. The CDR3 DNA reads TGTGCCAGCAGTGAAGCGCCAGGGGTGGATACGCAGTATTTT. As protein: CASSEAPGVDTQYF.

The V and J genes are TRBV27 and TRBJ1-2; 8 nucleotides match TRBD1. V was pared by 3 bases and J by 10 bases, with 7 bases of the junction left unmatched. Germline lookup yields CDR1 MNHEY and CDR2 SMNVEV (reference sequence). The CDR3 totals 13 residues. CDR3 sequence: CASSLSRGQVYTF. In DNA, the CDR3 is TGTGCCAGCAGTTTGAGTCGGGGACAGGTCTACACCTTC.

The rearrangement links TRBV9 to TRBJ2-4; the match to TRBD2 covers 13 bases. Germline lookup yields CDR1 SGDLS and CDR2 YYNGEE. Germline trimming cut 4 bases from V and 5 bases from J; bases unmatched to any gene: 12. The CDR3 is made up of 18 amino acids. The CDR3 reads CASSPRTSGSLFENIQYF. As DNA, the CDR3 is TGTGCCAGCAGCCCAAGGACTAGCGGGAGTCTTTTCGAAAACATTCAGTACTTC.

This chain links TRBV2 with TRBJ1-2, with 10 bases matching TRBD1. There are 16 residues in the CDR3. From germline, CDR1 is SNHLY and CDR2 FYNNEI. V was clipped by 7 bases and J by 6 bases; unmatched bases: 14. The CDR3 nucleotides are TGTGCCAGCACCCTCGGGGGAGTGACAGGGGGCAATGGCTACACCTTC. Encoded protein: CASTLGGVTGGNGYTF.

This chain uses TRBV9 with TRBJ1-1; D is possibly TRBD1 (5 bases). V was clipped by 0 bases and J by 1 base, with 10 bases between them. The germline CDR1 and CDR2 sequences are SGDLS and YYNGEE. This CDR3 region has 15 residues. The CDR3 bases are TGTGCCAGCAGCGTAGTTCCGACAGAGAACACTGAAGCTTTCTTT. Translated: CASSVVPTENTEAFF. Using reference TRBV9 and TRBJ1-1 for the parts outside the CDR3, the full variable domain is DSGVTQTPKHLITATGQRVTLRCSPRSGDLSVYWYQQSLDQGLQFLIQYYNGEERAKGNILERFSAQQFPDLHSELNLSSLELGDSALYFCASSVVPTENTEAFFGQGTRLTVV.

Points on this clone: The junction departs from germline at one end; a sequencing error may be responsible. V usage is TRBV7-7 and J usage is TRBJ2-2; 9 bases match TRBD1. The CDR3 totals 16 residues. In germline, CDR1 is SSHAT, CDR2 FNYEAQ (reference sequence). CDR3 amino acids: CASSLTGTGYTGELFF. DNA of the CDR3: TGTGCTAGCAGCCTTACCGGGACAGGGTACACCGGGGAGCTGTTTTTT.

This chain uses TRBV13 with TRBJ1-1, with 8 bases that match TRBD1. The CDR3 runs 16 residues. From germline, CDR1 is PRHDT and CDR2 FYEKMQ (reference sequence). V shed 3 bases and J 0 bases; nucleotides not matched to a gene: 6. The CDR3 DNA is TGTGCCAGCAGCTTCGGGACAGGAACTATGAACACTGAAGCTTTCTTT. It translates to CASSFGTGTMNTEAFF.

The J gene is TRBJ1-2, the V gene TRBV4-1, with unresolved D. V lost 0 bases and J 8 bases, leaving 16 bases between the germline ends. The CDR3 is 15 amino acids. The germline V gene encodes CDR1 MGHRA and CDR2 YSYEKL. CDR3 loop: CASSQDRFRTIGYTF. The CDR3 bases are TGCGCCAGCAGCCAAGATCGTTTTCGGACTATCGGCTACACCTTC.

This sequence joins TRBV27 and TRBJ1-5; D might be TRBD1 (5 bases). The V end lost 4 bases, the J end lost 9 bases, and 16 bases lay between the germline ends. The CDR3 contains 14 residues. Germline V gene lookup returns CDR1 MNHEY and CDR2 SMNVEV (reference sequence). The DNA for the CDR3 is TGTGCCAGCAGTTCCCTTTCAGGGTATGCGCCCCAGCATTTT. It yields the protein CASSSLSGYAPQHF.

The V gene is TRBV5-6, the J gene TRBJ2-1; possibly TRBD2 for D (7 bases). V lost 4 bases, J lost 9 bases, and 8 bases lay in between. The germline V gene encodes CDR1 SGHDT and CDR2 YYEEEE. The length of the CDR3 is 11 residues. CDR3 amino acids: CASSGGAEQFF. As DNA, the CDR3 is TGTGCCAGCAGCGGGGGGGCTGAGCAGTTCTTC.

The chain recombines TRBV10-3 with TRBJ2-3; 10 nucleotides agree with TRBD2. The germline gives CDR1 ENHRY, CDR2 SYGVKD. Unmatched junction bases numbered 6, after V lost 8 bases and J lost 4 bases. CDR3 size: 14 residues. As DNA, the CDR3 is TGTGCCATCTACAGCGGGAGGGCCCCAGATACGCAGTATTTT. Its protein product is CAIYSGRAPDTQYF.

The chain links TRBV12-5 to TRBJ1-2; 8 bases agree with TRBD1. Germline V lookup: CDR1 LGHNT, CDR2 FRNRAP. V was pared by 6 bases and J by 5 bases, with 5 bases of the junction left unmatched. The CDR3 length is 13 residues. CDR3 region: CASGPRTGYGYTF. The CDR3 DNA reads TGTGCTAGTGGCCCCCGGACAGGGTATGGCTACACCTTC. Based on the CDR3 plus reference TRBV12-5 and TRBJ1-2, the full variable domain is DARVTQTPRHKVTEMGQEVTMRCQPILGHNTVFWYRQTMMQGLELLAYFRNRAPLDDSGMPKDRFSAEMPDATLATLKIQPSEPRDSAVYFCASGPRTGYGYTFGSGTRLTVV.

The chain recombines TRBV27 with TRBJ2-7; no reliable D call. V lost 6 bases and J lost 3, with 18 bases in between. This CDR3 comprises 15 residues. Germline CDR1 and CDR2: MNHEY and SMNVEV (reference sequence). CDR3 nucleotide sequence: TGTGCCAGCAGCCAACTATCCCCCGGTTTCTACGAGCAGTACTTC. Protein product: CASSQLSPGFYEQYF.

This sequence joins TRBV7-2 and TRBJ1-1; the D is unclear. There are 14 residues in the CDR3. The V gene's germline CDR1 is SGHTA and CDR2 FQGNSA. Trimming cost V 5 bases and J 1 base, with 11 bases left between them. This CDR3 is CASSPGSGNTEAFF. Written as DNA, the CDR3 is TGTGCCAGCAGCCCGGGGAGCGGGAACACTGAAGCTTTCTTT. Variable domain in full (rest from reference TRBV7-2 and TRBJ1-1): GAGVSQSPSNKVTEKGKDVELRCDPISGHTALYWYRQSLGQGLEFLIYFQGNSAPDKSGLPSDRFSAERTGGSVSTLTIQRTQQEDSAVYLCASSPGSGNTEAFFGQGTRLTVV.

The genes are TRBV18 and TRBJ2-7, with 7 bases aligning to TRBD1. The junction had 7 bases not matched to a gene; V was cut back by 2 bases and J by 3 bases. The CDR3 loop spans 15 amino acids. Germline V gene sequence: CDR1 KGHSH, CDR2 LQKENI. This chain's CDR3 is CASSPSHRGNYEQYF. The CDR3 DNA follows: TGTGCCAGCTCACCAAGCCACAGGGGTAACTACGAGCAGTACTTC.

The CDR3 spells CASSLWQADTIYF. CDR3 DNA: TGTGCCAGCAGCTTGTGGCAGGCAGACACCATATATTTT. The rearrangement joins TRBV11-2 to TRBJ1-3; D uncertain. Germline CDR1 and CDR2: SGHAT and FQNNGV. The CDR3 has 13 amino acids. Trimming cost V 3 bases and J 8 bases, with 11 bases left between them.

The chain links TRBV6-6 to TRBJ2-7; 7 bases fit TRBD1. The CDR3 loop spans 14 amino acids. With V trimmed by 2 bases and J by 5 bases, 6 bases remained unmatched. CDR1 is MNHNY, CDR2 SVGAGI, per germline (reference sequence). The CDR3, as DNA: TGTGCCAGCAGTTACCTGGGACAGAGCCACGAGCAGTACTTC. This gives the protein CASSYLGQSHEQYF.

This sequence joins TRBV25-1 and TRBJ2-2; 11 positions match TRBD1. Germline V lookup: CDR1 MGHDK, CDR2 SYGVNS. The CDR3 totals 17 residues. J lost 7 bases, V lost 3 bases, and 10 bases had no gene match. The CDR3, as DNA: TGTGCCAGCAGTGACTCCCCGGGACAGGGGGGTGACGGGGAGCTGTTTTTT. Protein: CASSDSPGQGGDGELFF.

V and J are TRBV10-3 and TRBJ2-6; TRBD2 matches at 7 bases. V was clipped by 6 bases and J by 0 bases; unmatched bases: 8. CDR3 length: 17 residues. CDR1 ENHRY and CDR2 SYGVKD come from the germline V gene. The CDR3 is CAIRGGFTISGANVLTF. Here the CDR3 DNA reads TGTGCCATCAGGGGGGGGTTTACTATCTCTGGGGCCAACGTCCTGACTTTC.